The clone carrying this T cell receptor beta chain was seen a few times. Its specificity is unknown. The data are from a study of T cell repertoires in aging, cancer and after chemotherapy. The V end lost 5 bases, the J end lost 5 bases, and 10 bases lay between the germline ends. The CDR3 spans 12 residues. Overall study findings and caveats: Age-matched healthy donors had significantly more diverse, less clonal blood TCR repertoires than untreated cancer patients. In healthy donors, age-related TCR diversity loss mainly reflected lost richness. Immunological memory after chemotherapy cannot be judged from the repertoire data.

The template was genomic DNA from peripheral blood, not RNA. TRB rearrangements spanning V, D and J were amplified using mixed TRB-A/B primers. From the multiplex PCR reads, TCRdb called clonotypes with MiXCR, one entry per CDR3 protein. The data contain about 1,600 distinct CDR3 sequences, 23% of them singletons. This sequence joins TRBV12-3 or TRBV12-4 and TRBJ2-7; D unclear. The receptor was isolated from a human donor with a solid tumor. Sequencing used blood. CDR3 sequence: CASSRRPHEQYF. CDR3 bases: TGTGCCAGCAGTCGTCGTCCCCACGAGCAGTACTTC.